The T cell receptor beta chain described here comes from a study of blood T cell repertoires in COVID-19. Overall study context: Samples taken during acute and convalescent COVID-19 were collected in the United States, Italy and Spain.

CDR1 is SGHRS, CDR2 YFSETQ, per germline. CDR3 length equals 18 residues. Trimming cost V 0 bases and J 1 base, with 17 bases left between them. Under the authors' procedure: Amplification from reference gene primers served as the basis for estimated nucleated cell counts. Generated by immunoSEQ multiplex PCR, the TCRdb table keeps only in-frame clones and is missing some. The DNA was the basis for D and trimming; V, J and clone size are from that table. The sample yields about 220,000 clones, less than 85% seen once. The sequenced sample consisted of peripheral blood. J is TRBJ1-3 and V is TRBV5-1; possibly TRBD1 for D (5 bases). The receptor was isolated from a woman aged 80 or older with acute or convalescent COVID-19. The chain's CDR3 is CASSLAGGVTVSGNTIYF. The CDR3 coding sequence is TGCGCCAGCAGCTTGGCCGGAGGGGTGACAGTATCTGGAAACACCATATATTTT.